This entry describes one T cell receptor (beta chain). Its antigen is not identified. This sample was taken from a study of blood T cells in healthy people across ages. The overall study: When template switching was applied, about one barcoded beta molecule was captured per two T cells.

Combining a sample-barcoded 5' primer with a J-beta primer mix, a second PCR ran for 7 to 11 cycles. With 12 random nucleotides, a template-switch adaptor tagged each individual cDNA molecule. TCRdb re-called the 5' RACE reads through MiXCR, storing one row per CDR3 protein. The sample yields just under 900,000 distinct CDR3 sequences, less than 35% seen once. The CDR3 runs to 15 residues. Between the trimmed V and J ends, which lost 0 bases and 2 bases, there was a span of 10 bases. Germline V gives CDR1 SGHTA, CDR2 FQGNSA. Study-wide points: Measured against age, TCR beta diversity per million T cells decreased in a roughly linear manner.

This chain links TRBV7-2 with TRBJ1-2, with D tentatively TRBD1 (5 bases). Sequenced: blood. This sequence originates from a woman of 80 years or more in good health. CDR3 sequence: CASSLAAGQNYGYTF. The CDR3 DNA follows: TGTGCCAGCAGCTTAGCCGCAGGGCAGAACTATGGCTACACCTTC.